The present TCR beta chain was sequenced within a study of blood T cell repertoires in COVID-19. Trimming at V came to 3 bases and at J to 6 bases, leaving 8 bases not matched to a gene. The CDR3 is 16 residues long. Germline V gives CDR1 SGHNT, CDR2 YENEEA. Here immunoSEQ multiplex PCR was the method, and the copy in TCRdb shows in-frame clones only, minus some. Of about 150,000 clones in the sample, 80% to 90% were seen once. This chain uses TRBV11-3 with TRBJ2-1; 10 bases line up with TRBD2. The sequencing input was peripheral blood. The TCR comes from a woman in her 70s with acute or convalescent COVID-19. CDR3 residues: CASSFYAAGGPNEQFF. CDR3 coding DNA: TGTGCCAGCAGCTTTTATGCAGCGGGGGGGCCCAATGAGCAGTTCTTC.